The sequence of this TCR beta chain was determined in a study of blood T cell dynamics during melanoma immunotherapy. Study-level background: Metastatic melanoma patients received first-line pembrolizumab or nivolumab plus ipilimumab.

The sample's time point: week 3, after first cycle of checkpoint inhibitor. Apart from two fast progressors, RECIST 1.1 response was judged 12 weeks post-infusion. Patients had no prior systemic cancer treatment, immunosuppressants or other active cancers. DNA loading was fixed at approximately 0.35 ug for all bulk PBMC samples. Repertoires were generated with immunoSEQ multiplex PCR, while TCRdb's copy carries only in-frame clones and drops some. This table has about 8,400 clones, approximately 85% appearing once. The V gene lost 10 bases and the J gene lost 7 bases, with 20 bases spanning the gap. This CDR3 region has 13 residues. Germline V lookup: CDR1 MDHEN, CDR2 SYDVKM.

The source of this sequence is a human donor with melanoma. The sample in question was blood, obtained from a patient treated with checkpoint blockade. This chain joins TRBV28 and TRBJ2-7, with TRBD2 as a possible D gene (5 bases). In nucleotides, the CDR3 is TGTGCCACCGACGGAGGACCCCCGGGGGAGCAGTACTTC. Its translation is CATDGGPPGEQYF.